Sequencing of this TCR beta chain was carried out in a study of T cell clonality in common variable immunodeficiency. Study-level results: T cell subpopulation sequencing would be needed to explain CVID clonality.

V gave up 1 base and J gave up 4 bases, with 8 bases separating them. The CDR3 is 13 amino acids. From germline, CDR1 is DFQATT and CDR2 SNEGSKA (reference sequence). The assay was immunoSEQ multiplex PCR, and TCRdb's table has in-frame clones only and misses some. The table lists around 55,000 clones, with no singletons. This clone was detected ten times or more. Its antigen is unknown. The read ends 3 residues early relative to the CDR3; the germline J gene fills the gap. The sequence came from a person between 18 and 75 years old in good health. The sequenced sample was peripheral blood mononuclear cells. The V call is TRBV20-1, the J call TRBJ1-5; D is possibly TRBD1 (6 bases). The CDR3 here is CSARVRGNQPQHF. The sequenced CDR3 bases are TGCAGTGCTAGAGTTAGGGGGAATCAGCCC.